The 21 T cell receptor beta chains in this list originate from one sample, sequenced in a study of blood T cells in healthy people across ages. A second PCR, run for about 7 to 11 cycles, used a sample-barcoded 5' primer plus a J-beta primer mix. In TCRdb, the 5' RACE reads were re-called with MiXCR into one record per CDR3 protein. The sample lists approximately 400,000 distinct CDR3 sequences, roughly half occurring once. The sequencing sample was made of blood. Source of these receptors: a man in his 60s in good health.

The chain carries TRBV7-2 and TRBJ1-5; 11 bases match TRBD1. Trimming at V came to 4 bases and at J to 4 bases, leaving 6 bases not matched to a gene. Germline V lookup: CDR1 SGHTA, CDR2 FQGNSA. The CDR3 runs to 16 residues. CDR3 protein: CASSSGDRGGNQPQHF. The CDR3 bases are TGTGCCAGCAGCTCGGGGGACAGGGGGGGTAATCAGCCCCAGCATTTT.

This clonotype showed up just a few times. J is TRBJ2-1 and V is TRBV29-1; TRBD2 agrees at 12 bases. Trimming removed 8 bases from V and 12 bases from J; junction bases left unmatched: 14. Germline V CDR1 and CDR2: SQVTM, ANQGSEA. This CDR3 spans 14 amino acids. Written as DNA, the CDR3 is TGCAGCTATTCCGCCCCTAGCGGGAGGGAGGTGCAGTTCTTC. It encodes CSYSAPSGREVQFF.

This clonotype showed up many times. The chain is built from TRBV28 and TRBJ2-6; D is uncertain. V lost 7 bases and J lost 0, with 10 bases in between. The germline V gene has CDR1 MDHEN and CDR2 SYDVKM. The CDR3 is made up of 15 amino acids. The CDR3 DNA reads TGTGCCAGCACCCTATCCTACTCTGGGGCCAACGTCCTGACTTTC. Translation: CASTLSYSGANVLTF.

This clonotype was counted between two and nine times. DNA of the CDR3: TGTGCCATCAGTGAGTCGACTAGCGGGGACCGGGAGACCCAGTACTTC. Residues: CAISESTSGDRETQYF. This chain connects TRBV10-3 to TRBJ2-5; 11 nucleotides agree with TRBD2. V lost 0 bases, J lost 5 bases, and 5 bases stayed unmatched. This CDR3 is built from 16 residues. Germline V gene sequence: CDR1 ENHRY, CDR2 SYGVKD.

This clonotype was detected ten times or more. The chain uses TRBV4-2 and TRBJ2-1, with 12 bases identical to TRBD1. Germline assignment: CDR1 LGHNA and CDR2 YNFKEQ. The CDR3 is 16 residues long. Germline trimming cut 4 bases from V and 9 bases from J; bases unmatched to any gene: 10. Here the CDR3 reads CASSRTPGQGAVEQFF. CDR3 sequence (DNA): TGTGCCAGCAGCCGAACACCGGGACAGGGGGCTGTTGAGCAGTTCTTC.

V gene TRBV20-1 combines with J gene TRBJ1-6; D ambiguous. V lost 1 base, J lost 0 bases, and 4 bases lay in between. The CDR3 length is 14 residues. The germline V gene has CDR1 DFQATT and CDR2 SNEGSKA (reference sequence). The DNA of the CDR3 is TGCAGTGCTAGAGTCAGCTCCTATAATTCACCCCTCCACTTT. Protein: CSARVSSYNSPLHF.

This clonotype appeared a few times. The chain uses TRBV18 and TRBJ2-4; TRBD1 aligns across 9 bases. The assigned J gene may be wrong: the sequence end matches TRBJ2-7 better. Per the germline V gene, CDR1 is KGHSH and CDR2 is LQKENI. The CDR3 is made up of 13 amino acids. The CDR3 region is CASSMDRGDEQYF. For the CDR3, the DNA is TGTGCCAGCTCAATGGACAGGGGCGACGAGCAGTACTTC.

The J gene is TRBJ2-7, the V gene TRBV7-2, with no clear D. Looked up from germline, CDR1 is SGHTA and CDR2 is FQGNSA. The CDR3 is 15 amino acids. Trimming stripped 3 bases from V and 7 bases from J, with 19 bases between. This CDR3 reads CASSFSSQRYNEQYF. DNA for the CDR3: TGTGCCAGCAGCTTTAGTTCCCAACGCTACAATGAGCAGTACTTC.

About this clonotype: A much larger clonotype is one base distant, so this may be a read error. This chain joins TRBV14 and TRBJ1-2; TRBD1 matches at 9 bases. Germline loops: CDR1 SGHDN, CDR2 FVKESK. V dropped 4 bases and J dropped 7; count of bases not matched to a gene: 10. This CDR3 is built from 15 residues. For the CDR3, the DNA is TGTGCCAGCAGCCGAGCCGGGACAGGGCTTATTGGCTACACCTTC. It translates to CASSRAGTGLIGYTF. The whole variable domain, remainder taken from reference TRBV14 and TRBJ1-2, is EAGVTQFPSHSVIEKGQTVTLRCDPISGHDNLYWYRRVMGKEIKFLLHFVKESKQDESGMPNNRFLAERTGGTYSTLKVQPAELEDSGVYFCASSRAGTGLIGYTFGSGTRLTVV.

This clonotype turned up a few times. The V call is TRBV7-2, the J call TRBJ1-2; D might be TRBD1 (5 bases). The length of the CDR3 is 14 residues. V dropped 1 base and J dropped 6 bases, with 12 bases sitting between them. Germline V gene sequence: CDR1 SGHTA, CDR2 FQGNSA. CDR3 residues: CASSLGTPRDGYTF. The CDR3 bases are TGTGCCAGCAGCTTAGGGACACCGAGGGATGGCTACACCTTC.

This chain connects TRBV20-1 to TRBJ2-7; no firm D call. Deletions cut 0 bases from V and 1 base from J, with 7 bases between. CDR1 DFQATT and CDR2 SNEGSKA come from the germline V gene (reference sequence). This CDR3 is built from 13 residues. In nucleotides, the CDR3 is TGCAGTGCTAGAGATTGGCCTTCCTACGAGCAGTACTTC. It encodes CSARDWPSYEQYF.

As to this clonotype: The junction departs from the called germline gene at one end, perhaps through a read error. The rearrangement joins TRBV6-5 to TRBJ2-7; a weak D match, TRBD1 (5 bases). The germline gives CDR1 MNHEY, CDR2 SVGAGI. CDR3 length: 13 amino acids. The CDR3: CAGSRQSSYEQYF. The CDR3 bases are TGTGCCGGCAGTAGACAGAGCTCCTACGAGCAGTACTTC.

The CDR3 region is CASSESLLAGGPVLDTQYF. As DNA, the CDR3 is TGCGCCAGCAGTGAGTCTCTTCTAGCGGGGGGGCCAGTTCTAGATACGCAGTATTTT. The V call is TRBV10-2, the J call TRBJ2-3; 12 bases agree with TRBD2. The V segment lost 0 bases and the J segment 5 bases; nucleotides outside the gene matches: 12. This CDR3 spans 19 amino acids. In germline, CDR1 is WSHSY, CDR2 SAAADI.

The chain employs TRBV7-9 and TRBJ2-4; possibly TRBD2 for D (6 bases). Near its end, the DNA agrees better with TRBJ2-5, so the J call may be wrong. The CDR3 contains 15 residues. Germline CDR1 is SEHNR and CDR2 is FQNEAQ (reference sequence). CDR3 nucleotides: TGTGCCAGCAGCCTGGGACTGCTGGGGACAGAGACCCAGTACTTC. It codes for CASSLGLLGTETQYF.

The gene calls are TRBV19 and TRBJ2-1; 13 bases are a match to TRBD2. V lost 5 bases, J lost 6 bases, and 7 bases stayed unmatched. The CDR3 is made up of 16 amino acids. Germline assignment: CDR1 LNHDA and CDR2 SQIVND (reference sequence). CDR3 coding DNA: TGTGCCAGTAGTTTCGGGACTAGCGGGACAAGCAATGAGCAGTTCTTC. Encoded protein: CASSFGTSGTSNEQFF.

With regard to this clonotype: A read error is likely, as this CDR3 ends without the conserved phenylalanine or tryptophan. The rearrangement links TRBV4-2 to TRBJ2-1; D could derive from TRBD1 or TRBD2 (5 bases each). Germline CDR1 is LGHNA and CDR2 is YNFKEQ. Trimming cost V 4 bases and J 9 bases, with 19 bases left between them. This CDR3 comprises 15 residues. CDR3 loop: CASSPYWDPMSEQFL. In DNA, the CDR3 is TGTGCCAGCAGCCCCTATTGGGACCCTATGAGTGAGCAGTTCTTA.

CDR3 DNA sequence: TGTGCCAGCAGCATAGACTCTCCAAGCGGATACTACAATGAGCAGTTCTTC. Amino acid sequence: CASSIDSPSGYYNEQFF. The rearrangement joins TRBV7-2 to TRBJ2-1, with D perhaps TRBD2 (5 bases). Germline lookup yields CDR1 SGHTA and CDR2 FQGNSA. The V and J ends lost 5 bases and 3 bases respectively, with 20 bases between them. The CDR3 is made up of 17 amino acids. The whole variable domain, filled in from reference TRBV7-2 and TRBJ2-1, reads GAGVSQSPSNKVTEKGKDVELRCDPISGHTALYWYRQSLGQGLEFLIYFQGNSAPDKSGLPSDRFSAERTGGSVSTLTIQRTQQEDSAVYLCASSIDSPSGYYNEQFFGPGTRLTVL.

Here the CDR3 reads CSPRQAGEQFF. The CDR3 DNA sequence: TGCAGCCCGAGACAGGCGGGTGAGCAGTTCTTC. This chain joins TRBV29-1 and TRBJ2-1; weak D call: TRBD1 (6 bases). V lost 8 bases, J lost 9 bases, and 14 bases lay in between. Germline assignment: CDR1 SQVTM and CDR2 ANQGSEA. The CDR3 runs 11 residues.

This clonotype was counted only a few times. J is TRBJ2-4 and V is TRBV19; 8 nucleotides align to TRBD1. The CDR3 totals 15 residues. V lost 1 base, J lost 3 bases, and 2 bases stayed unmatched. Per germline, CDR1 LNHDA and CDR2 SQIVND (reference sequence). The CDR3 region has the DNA TGTGCCAGTAGTATAGGTACAGGGGGCAAAAACATTCAGTACTTC. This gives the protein CASSIGTGGKNIQYF.

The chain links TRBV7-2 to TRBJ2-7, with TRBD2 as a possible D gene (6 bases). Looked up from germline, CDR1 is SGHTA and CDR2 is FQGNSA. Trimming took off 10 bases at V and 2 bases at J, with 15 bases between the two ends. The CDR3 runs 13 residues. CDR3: CATVPGGTYEQYF. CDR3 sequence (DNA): TGTGCCACCGTTCCCGGGGGTACCTACGAGCAGTACTTC.

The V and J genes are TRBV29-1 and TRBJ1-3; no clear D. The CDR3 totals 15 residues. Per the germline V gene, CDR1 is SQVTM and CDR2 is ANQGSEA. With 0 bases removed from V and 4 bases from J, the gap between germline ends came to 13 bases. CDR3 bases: TGCAGCGTTGAAGATCTTCGTAACGCCGGAAACACCATATATTTT. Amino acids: CSVEDLRNAGNTIYF.